The T cell receptor beta chain under discussion was sequenced for a study of blood T cells in healthy people across ages. With regard to this clonotype: Its matching antigen is unknown.

V was clipped by 7 bases and J by 6 bases, with 12 bases between them. Germline V gives CDR1 MNHEY, CDR2 SVGAGI. The CDR3 covers 13 residues. Broader study findings: It was held that diversity estimates obtained from one million T cells represented underestimates. The study found more naive CD4+ cells and higher diversity in long-lived than aged donors.

Ten milliliters of peripheral blood were drawn from each donor into EDTA-treated tubes. A sample-barcoded 5' primer and a J-beta primer mix were used in a second PCR of about 7 to 12 cycles. Each cDNA molecule was tagged by a template-switch adaptor with 12 random nucleotides. TCRdb fed the 5' RACE reads into MiXCR, producing one record per CDR3 protein. The sample has 850,000 to 1,100,000 distinct CDR3 sequences; less than 45% are singletons. Sequenced input: blood. The chain recombines TRBV6-5 with TRBJ2-2; D gene uncertain. This TCR was recovered from a man between 18 and 35 years old in good health. CDR3 bases: TGTGCCAGCAAGTTACTCGGTGCCGGGGAGCTGTTTTTT. Translated, it gives CASKLLGAGELFF.